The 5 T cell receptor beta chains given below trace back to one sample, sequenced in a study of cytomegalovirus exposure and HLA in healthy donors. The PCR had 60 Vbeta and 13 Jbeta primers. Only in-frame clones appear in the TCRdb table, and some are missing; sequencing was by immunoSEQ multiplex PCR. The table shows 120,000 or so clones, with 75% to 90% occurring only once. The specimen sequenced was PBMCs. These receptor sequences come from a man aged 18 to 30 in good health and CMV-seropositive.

CDR3 residues: CASSFGQGFTEAFF. CDR3 DNA: TGTGCCAGCAGCTTCGGACAGGGCTTTACTGAAGCTTTCTTT. V usage is TRBV5-5 and J usage is TRBJ1-1; 8 bases are a match to TRBD1. The V gene's germline CDR1 is SGHKS and CDR2 YYEKEE (reference sequence). The CDR3 runs 14 residues. Losses at the gene ends were 2 bases for V and 5 bases for J; bases not matched to a gene: 5.

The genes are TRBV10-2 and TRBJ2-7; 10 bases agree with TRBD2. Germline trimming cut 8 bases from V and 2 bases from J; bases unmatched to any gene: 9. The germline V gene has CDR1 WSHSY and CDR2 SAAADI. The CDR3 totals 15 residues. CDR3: CASAVGLARTYEQYF. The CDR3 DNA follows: TGCGCCAGCGCAGTGGGACTAGCGAGGACCTACGAGCAGTACTTC.

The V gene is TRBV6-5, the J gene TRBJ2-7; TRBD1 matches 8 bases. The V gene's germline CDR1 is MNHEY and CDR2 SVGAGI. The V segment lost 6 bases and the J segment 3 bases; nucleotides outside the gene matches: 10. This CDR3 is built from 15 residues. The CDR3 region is CASSHRDRGYYEQYF. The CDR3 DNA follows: TGTGCCAGCAGCCACCGAGACAGGGGATACTACGAGCAGTACTTC.

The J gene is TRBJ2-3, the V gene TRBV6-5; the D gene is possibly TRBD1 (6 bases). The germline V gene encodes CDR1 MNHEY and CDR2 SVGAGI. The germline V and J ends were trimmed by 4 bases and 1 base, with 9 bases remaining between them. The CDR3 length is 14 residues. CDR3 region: CASSSAGGTDTQYF. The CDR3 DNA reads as TGTGCCAGCAGTTCTGCAGGGGGCACAGATACGCAGTATTTT.

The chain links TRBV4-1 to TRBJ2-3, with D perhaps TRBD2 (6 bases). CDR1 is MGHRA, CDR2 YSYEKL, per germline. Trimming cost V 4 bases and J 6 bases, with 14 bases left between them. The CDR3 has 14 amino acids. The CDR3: CASSPSTGSDTQYF. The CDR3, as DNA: TGCGCCAGCAGCCCTAGTACCGGGAGCGATACGCAGTATTTT.